This TCR beta chain was captured by sequencing in a study of blood T cell repertoires in COVID-19. Study summary: T cells, B-cell-depleted T cells, or PBMCs provided the cDNA or gDNA that served as material.

In the original workflow: Estimates of nucleated cell counts were drawn from the amplification of reference gene primers. Here immunoSEQ multiplex PCR was the method, and the copy in TCRdb shows in-frame clones only, minus some. Clone size and the V and J calls come from that table; the DNA yielded D and trimming. This table has approximately 300,000 clones, around 92% appearing once. Trimming stripped 4 bases from V and 4 bases from J, with 11 bases between. Germline-derived CDR1 and CDR2 are KGHDR and SFDVKD. The CDR3 has 14 amino acids. The receptor's source is a man between 18 and 35 years old who had recovered from COVID-19. Input material: peripheral blood. The chain uses TRBV24-1 and TRBJ2-3; tentative D call: TRBD2 (5 bases). CDR3 protein: CATSDPGIADTQYF. DNA for the CDR3: TGTGCCACCAGTGACCCCGGGATAGCAGATACGCAGTATTTT.